A single sample is the source of the 6 T cell receptor beta chains below, sequenced in a study of T-cell memory formation after mild COVID-19. TCRdb fed the 5' RACE reads into MiXCR, producing one record per CDR3 protein. The sample gives a few hundred thousand distinct CDR3 sequences, about 17% of which show up once; 20% to 25% is in the top ten. Source material: PBMCs or a T cell subset sorted from them (not recorded which). These TCRs come from a man aged 18 to 30 who had mild COVID-19 (a few samples of this study predate the infection). Cell type and time point are not known.

At least ten counts were recorded for this clonotype. The rearrangement joins TRBV29-1 to TRBJ2-4, with TRBD2 as a possible D gene (7 bases). Germline CDR1 SQVTM, CDR2 ANQGSEA. The CDR3 spans 17 residues. Trimming took off 3 bases at V and 0 bases at J, with 18 bases between the two ends. The CDR3 is CSVEDPRRGAAKNIQYF. The CDR3 DNA follows: TGCAGCGTTGAGGACCCTCGTCGGGGGGCAGCCAAAAACATTCAGTACTTC.

The V gene is TRBV18, the J gene TRBJ1-6, with D possibly TRBD1 on 6 matching bases. CDR1 is KGHSH and CDR2 is LQKENI in the germline V gene. The CDR3 length is 17 residues. V gave up 3 bases and J gave up 8 bases, with 20 bases separating them. The CDR3 spells CASSPMGRDIRYSPLHF. The CDR3 DNA is TGTGCCAGCTCACCTATGGGTCGGGACATTCGGTATTCACCCCTCCACTTT.

The chain carries TRBV7-9 and TRBJ2-1; TRBD1 is a possible D gene (5 bases). Trimming left V 4 bases short and J 7 bases short, with 11 bases between. The CDR3 covers 13 residues. The V gene's germline CDR1 is SEHNR and CDR2 FQNEAQ (reference sequence). The CDR3 reads CASSSGSVNEQFF. CDR3 nucleotides: TGTGCCAGCAGCTCAGGGTCGGTTAATGAGCAGTTCTTC.

This clonotype was counted between two and nine times. This rearrangement joins TRBV7-2 to TRBJ1-1; 8 nucleotides align to TRBD1. The junction had 10 bases not matched to a gene; V was cut back by 5 bases and J by 5 bases. The CDR3 is made up of 15 amino acids. Germline assignment: CDR1 SGHTA and CDR2 FQGNSA. The CDR3 DNA follows: TGTGCCAGCAGCAGCAGGGGGCTAGCGAGTACTGAAGCTTTCTTT. Encoded protein: CASSSRGLASTEAFF. Based on the CDR3 plus reference TRBV7-2 and TRBJ1-1, the full variable domain is GAGVSQSPSNKVTEKGKDVELRCDPISGHTALYWYRQSLGQGLEFLIYFQGNSAPDKSGLPSDRFSAERTGGSVSTLTIQRTQQEDSAVYLCASSSRGLASTEAFFGQGTRLTVV.

V gene TRBV7-6 combines with J gene TRBJ2-1; D remains unclear. Between the trimmed V and J ends, which lost 2 bases and 6 bases, there was a span of 14 bases. Germline assignment: CDR1 SGHVS and CDR2 FNYEAQ. The CDR3 runs to 15 residues. DNA of the CDR3: TGTGCCAGCAGCTTAAGGGCCGACCGGGTCAATGAGCAGTTCTTC. It codes for CASSLRADRVNEQFF.

This clonotype was recorded a few times. The chain links TRBV5-1 to TRBJ1-2; D gene uncertain. Germline V gene lookup returns CDR1 SGHRS and CDR2 YFSETQ. The CDR3 runs to 13 residues. Between the trimmed V and J ends, which lost 4 bases and 7 bases, there was a span of 14 bases. The CDR3 is CASSLGRGSGYTF. The CDR3 DNA reads TGCGCCAGCAGCCTAGGACGAGGAAGTGGCTACACCTTC.